This entry concerns a single T cell receptor (beta chain). Its antigen is currently unknown. This entry comes from a study of T cell responses to AZD1222 COVID-19 vaccine. Whole-study findings and limits: Only six or seven AZD1222 recipients tested seropositive at baseline.

The assay was immunoSEQ multiplex PCR, and TCRdb's table has in-frame clones only and misses some. In the table there are about 160,000 clones, 92% of which are singletons. The junction had 7 bases not matched to a gene; V was cut back by 2 bases and J by 6 bases. This CDR3 is 16 amino acids long. From germline, CDR1 is SGDLS and CDR2 YYNGEE. The rearrangement uses TRBV9 and TRBJ2-1; TRBD2 agrees at 11 bases. The clonotype originates from an adult who received the AZD1222 COVID-19 vaccine. The source was peripheral blood, collected 28 days after the second AZD1222 dose. CDR3 in amino acids: CASSVRPSGGLNEQFF. CDR3 in DNA: TGTGCCAGCAGCGTCAGACCTAGCGGGGGGCTCAATGAGCAGTTCTTC. Variable domain in full (rest from reference TRBV9 and TRBJ2-1): DSGVTQTPKHLITATGQRVTLRCSPRSGDLSVYWYQQSLDQGLQFLIQYYNGEERAKGNILERFSAQQFPDLHSELNLSSLELGDSALYFCASSVRPSGGLNEQFFGPGTRLTVL.